This T cell receptor beta chain is from a study of blood T cells in healthy people across ages. Findings of the study overall: A greater number of naive CD4+ cells and higher diversity distinguished long-lived donors from aged donors.

The individuals who served as donors were healthy Caucasians living in Russia, aged about 6 to 100. Primed by a sample-barcoded 5' primer and a J-beta primer mix, a second PCR proceeded for 7 to 11 cycles. MiXCR, applied by TCRdb to the 5' RACE reads, yields one record per CDR3 protein. The sample consists of around 1.5 million distinct CDR3 sequences, 59% of them appearing once. This clonotype was counted many times. What it recognizes is unknown. V was pared by 3 bases and J by 4 bases, with 14 bases between. The germline gives CDR1 SQVTM, CDR2 ANQGSEA. The CDR3 contains 14 residues. The J gene is TRBJ2-3, the V gene TRBV29-1, with D perhaps matching TRBD2 (6 bases). The origin of this receptor is a man aged 18 to 29 in good health. What was sequenced was blood. CDR3 sequence (DNA): TGCAGCGTTGATGGGGCGGGACTTGCAGATACGCAGTATTTT. Its protein product is CSVDGAGLADTQYF.